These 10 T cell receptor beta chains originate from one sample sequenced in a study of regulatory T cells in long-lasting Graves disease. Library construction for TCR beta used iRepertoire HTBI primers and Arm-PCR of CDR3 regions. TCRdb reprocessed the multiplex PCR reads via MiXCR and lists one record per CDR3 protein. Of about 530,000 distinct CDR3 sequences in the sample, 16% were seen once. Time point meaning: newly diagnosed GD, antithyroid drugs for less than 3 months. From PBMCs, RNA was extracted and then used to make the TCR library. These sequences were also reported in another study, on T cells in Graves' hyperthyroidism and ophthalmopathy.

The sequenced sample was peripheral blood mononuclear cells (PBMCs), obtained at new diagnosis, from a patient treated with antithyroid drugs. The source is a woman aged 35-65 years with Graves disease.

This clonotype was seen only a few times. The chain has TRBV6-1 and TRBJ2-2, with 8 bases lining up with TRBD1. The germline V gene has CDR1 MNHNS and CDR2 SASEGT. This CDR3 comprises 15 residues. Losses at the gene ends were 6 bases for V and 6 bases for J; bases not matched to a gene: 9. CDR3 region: CASSLPGQASGELFF. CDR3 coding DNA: TGTGCCAGCAGCCTACCGGGACAGGCCTCCGGGGAGCTGTTTTTT.

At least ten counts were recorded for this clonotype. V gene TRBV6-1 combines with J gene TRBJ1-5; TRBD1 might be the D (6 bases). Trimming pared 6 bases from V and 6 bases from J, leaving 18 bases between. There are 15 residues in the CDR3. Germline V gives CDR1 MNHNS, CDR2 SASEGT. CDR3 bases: TGTGCCAGCAGACCCCGGACAGAAGGGGGTCAGCCCCAGCATTTT. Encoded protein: CASRPRTEGGQPQHF.

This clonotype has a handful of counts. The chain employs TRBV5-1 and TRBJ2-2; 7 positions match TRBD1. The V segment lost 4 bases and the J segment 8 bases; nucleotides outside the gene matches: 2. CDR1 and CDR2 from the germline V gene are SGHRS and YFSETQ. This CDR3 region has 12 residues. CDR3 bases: TGCGCCAGCAGCACAGGGGAGGGGGAGCTGTTTTTT. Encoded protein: CASSTGEGELFF.

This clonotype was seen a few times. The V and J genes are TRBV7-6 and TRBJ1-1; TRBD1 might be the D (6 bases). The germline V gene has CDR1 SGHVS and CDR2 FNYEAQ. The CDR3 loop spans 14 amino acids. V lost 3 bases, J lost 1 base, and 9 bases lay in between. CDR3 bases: TGTGCCAGCAGCTTCGGACAGAAGAACACTGAAGCTTTCTTT. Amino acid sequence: CASSFGQKNTEAFF.

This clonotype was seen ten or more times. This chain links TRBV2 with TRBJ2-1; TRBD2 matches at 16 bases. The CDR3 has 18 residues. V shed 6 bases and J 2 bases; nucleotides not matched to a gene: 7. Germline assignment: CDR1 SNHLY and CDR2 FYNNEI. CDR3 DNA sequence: TGTGCCAGCAGCAAAGGGACTAGCGGGGGGGGCCCCTACAATGAGCAGTTCTTC. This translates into CASSKGTSGGGPYNEQFF.

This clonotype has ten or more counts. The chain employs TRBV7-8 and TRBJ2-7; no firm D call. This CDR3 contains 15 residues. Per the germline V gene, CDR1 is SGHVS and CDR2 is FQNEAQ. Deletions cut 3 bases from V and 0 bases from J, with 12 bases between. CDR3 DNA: TGTGCCAGCAGCTTTTCCAGACTGAGCTCCTACGAGCAGTACTTC. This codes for CASSFSRLSSYEQYF. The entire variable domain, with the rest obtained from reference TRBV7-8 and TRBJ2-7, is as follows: GAGVSQSPRYKVAKRGQDVALRCDPISGHVSLFWYQQALGQGPEFLTYFQNEAQLDKSGLPSDRFFAERPEGSVSTLKIQRTQQEDSAVYLCASSFSRLSSYEQYFGPGTRLTVT.

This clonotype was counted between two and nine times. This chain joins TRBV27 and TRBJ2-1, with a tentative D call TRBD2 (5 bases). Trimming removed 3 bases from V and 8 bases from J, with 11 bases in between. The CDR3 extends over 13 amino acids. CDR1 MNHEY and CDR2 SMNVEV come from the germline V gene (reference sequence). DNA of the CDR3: TGTGCCAGCAGTTTGCCCGAGGGTTATGAGCAGTTCTTC. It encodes CASSLPEGYEQFF.

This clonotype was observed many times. CDR3 loop: CASSLEGSTGRAYEQYF. The CDR3 bases are TGCGCCAGCAGCTTGGAGGGTTCGACAGGGAGGGCCTACGAGCAGTACTTC. The chain recombines TRBV5-1 with TRBJ2-7; TRBD1 or TRBD2 may be the D gene (7 bases each). The CDR3 spans 17 residues. Deletions cut 0 bases from V and 2 bases from J, with 18 bases between. Germline-derived CDR1 and CDR2 are SGHRS and YFSETQ.

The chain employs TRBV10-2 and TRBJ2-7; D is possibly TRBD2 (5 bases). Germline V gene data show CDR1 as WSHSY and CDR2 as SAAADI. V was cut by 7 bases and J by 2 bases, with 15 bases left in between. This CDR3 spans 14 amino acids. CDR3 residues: CASTGWSVAYEQYF. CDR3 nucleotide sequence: TGCGCCAGCACGGGGTGGAGTGTGGCCTACGAGCAGTACTTC.

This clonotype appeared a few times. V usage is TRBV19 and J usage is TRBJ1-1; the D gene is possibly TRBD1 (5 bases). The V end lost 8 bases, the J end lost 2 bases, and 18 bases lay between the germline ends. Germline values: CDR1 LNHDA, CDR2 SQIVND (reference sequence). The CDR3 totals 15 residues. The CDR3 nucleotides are TGTGCCAGTCAGCCTAGGGGTCATCCCAACACTGAAGCTTTCTTT. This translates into CASQPRGHPNTEAFF.